Shown below are 12 T cell receptor beta chains from a single sample sequenced in a study of blood T cell repertoires in COVID-19. Profiled with immunoSEQ multiplex PCR; TCRdb holds only in-frame clones, not every one. The sample has some 87,000 clones, about 81% seen once. The sequenced material came from peripheral blood. Receptors were obtained from a human donor in a cohort sampled during active COVID-19.

This clone appeared once. The chain has TRBV18 and TRBJ2-6, with 8 bases lining up with TRBD1. Germline-derived CDR1 and CDR2 are KGHSH and LQKENI. The trim removed 3 bases at V and 1 base at J, leaving 8 bases unmatched. The CDR3 covers 18 residues. CDR3 region: CASSPRTGSLSGANVLTF. The CDR3 DNA follows: TGTGCCAGCTCACCCAGGACAGGGAGCCTTTCTGGGGCCAACGTCCTGACTTTC.

This CDR3 is CASSLSFDNQHF. The CDR3 DNA sequence: TGTGCCAGCAGCTTAAGCTTCGACAACCAGCATTTT. The rearrangement links TRBV7-9 to TRBJ1-5; D gene uncertain. Germline lookup yields CDR1 SEHNR and CDR2 FQNEAQ (reference sequence). CDR3 length equals 12 residues. V gave up 2 bases and J gave up 12 bases, with 11 bases separating them.

This sequence joins TRBV5-4 and TRBJ1-4; D unresolved. The CDR3 length is 15 residues. Trimming took off 4 bases at V and 4 bases at J, with 14 bases between the two ends. The germline V gene encodes CDR1 SGHNT and CDR2 YYREEE (reference sequence). The DNA for the CDR3 is TGTGCCAGCAGCCCGTACGCGGGGAGTAATGAAAAACTGTTTTTT. Translation: CASSPYAGSNEKLFF.

V is TRBV6-4 and J is TRBJ2-1; the match to TRBD1 covers 9 bases. V shed 6 bases, J shed 2 bases, and the junction held 5 bases outside the gene matches. CDR1 is MRHNA, CDR2 SNTAGT, per germline. The CDR3 spans 15 residues. CDR3 sequence: CASSEQGAPYNEQFF. The CDR3 DNA follows: TGTGCCAGCAGCGAACAGGGGGCCCCCTACAATGAGCAGTTCTTC.

This chain connects TRBV5-1 to TRBJ2-2, with D maybe TRBD1 (5 bases). The germline gives CDR1 SGHRS, CDR2 YFSETQ. V dropped 4 bases and J dropped 8 bases, with 15 bases sitting between them. This CDR3 comprises 14 residues. DNA of the CDR3: TGCGCCAGCAGCCTGACAGTGCAAGTAGGGGAGCTGTTTTTT. This encodes CASSLTVQVGELFF.

This clone appeared once. The rearrangement joins TRBV30 to TRBJ1-4; possibly TRBD1 for D (5 bases). The length of the CDR3 is 13 residues. The germline CDR1 and CDR2 sequences are GTSNPN and SVGIG (reference sequence). V was shortened by 7 bases and J by 8 bases, with 17 bases between the two germline ends. CDR3 residues: CAFQGTAREKLFF. CDR3 DNA: TGTGCCTTCCAGGGAACAGCGAGGGAAAAACTGTTTTTT.

The J gene is TRBJ2-2, the V gene TRBV5-1; D is possibly TRBD1 (5 bases). CDR1 is SGHRS, CDR2 YFSETQ, per germline. Trimming removed 2 bases at V and 2 bases at J, with 10 bases between. The CDR3 covers 15 residues. CDR3 in DNA: TGCGCCAGCAGCTTCCGACAGCGAAACACCGGGGAGCTGTTTTTT. Translated: CASSFRQRNTGELFF.

The gene calls are TRBV5-1 and TRBJ2-7; TRBD2 agrees at 7 bases. V was pared by 2 bases and J by 7 bases, with 9 bases of the junction left unmatched. Germline CDR1 SGHRS, CDR2 YFSETQ. This CDR3 has 14 residues. CDR3 sequence: CASSFQRGLYEQYF. In DNA, the CDR3 is TGCGCCAGCAGCTTCCAGCGGGGCCTTTATGAGCAGTACTTC.

This sequence joins TRBV5-5 and TRBJ1-4; 8 positions agree with TRBD1. Germline CDR1 is SGHKS and CDR2 is YYEKEE (reference sequence). V lost 4 bases to trimming and J lost 7 bases; unmatched junction nucleotides: 6. The CDR3 has 14 residues. The CDR3 protein is CASSPGQGTEKLFF. The CDR3 DNA reads TGTGCCAGCAGCCCCGGACAGGGAACTGAAAAACTGTTTTTT.

Only a few counts were recorded for this clone. The chain joins TRBV7-3 to TRBJ2-2, with D possibly being TRBD2 (5 bases). CDR1 is SGHTA, CDR2 FQGTGA, per germline. The ends were cut back, 5 bases at V and 5 bases at J, with 9 bases in the middle. The CDR3 length is 13 residues. The CDR3 sequence: CASSKTITGELFF. The CDR3 DNA follows: TGTGCCAGCAGCAAGACTATTACCGGGGAGCTGTTTTTT. The full variable domain, its missing parts supplied by reference TRBV7-3 and TRBJ2-2, is GAGVSQTPSNKVTEKGKYVELRCDPISGHTALYWYRQSLGQGPEFLIYFQGTGAADDSGLPNDRFFAVRPEGSVSTLKIQRTERGDSAVYLCASSKTITGELFFGEGSRLTVL.

The rearrangement joins TRBV5-1 to TRBJ1-1, with D perhaps TRBD1 (6 bases). V was trimmed by 5 bases and J by 0 bases, leaving 11 bases between them. CDR3 length: 14 residues. The germline V gene has CDR1 SGHRS and CDR2 YFSETQ. CDR3 in amino acids: CASRSDSMNTEAFF. The CDR3 DNA follows: TGCGCCAGCAGATCGGACAGCATGAACACTGAAGCTTTCTTT.

The rearrangement uses TRBV11-1 and TRBJ2-2; tentative D call: TRBD2 (5 bases). From germline, CDR1 is SGHAT and CDR2 FQDESV (reference sequence). The V gene lost 3 bases and the J gene lost 2 bases, with 10 bases spanning the gap. The CDR3 is made up of 15 amino acids. As DNA, the CDR3 is TGTGCCAGCAGCTTCGACCGACTAAACACCGGGGAGCTGTTTTTT. Amino acid sequence: CASSFDRLNTGELFF.